The rows below give T cell receptor beta chains drawn from one sample of a study of blood T cell repertoires in COVID-19. TCRdb's table, derived via immunoSEQ multiplex PCR, lists solely in-frame clones and lacks some. The sample has roughly 300,000 clones, roughly 85% seen once. Sample: PBMCs or T cells enriched from blood (not recorded which). These TCRs come from a woman aged 25 to 45 who had recovered from COVID-19. Both conserved end residues are part of each CDR3. Each record gives: V gene, clone size, D gene, J gene, CDR3 DNA, CDR3 protein. A D gene is named only where the DNA matches it firmly. The size field is filled for only some rows; it gives once, few, many or a size class.

>TRBV6-6|NA|NA|TRBJ2-3
TGTGCCAGCAGCCCCTATGAGCATACGCAGTATTTT
CASSPYEHTQYF
>TRBV10-3|NA|NA|TRBJ1-1
TGTGCCATCAGTGAGTCCAACCCAAGGGGCATAAGAAAGCCTTTGAACACTGAAGCTTTCTTT
CAISESNPRGIRKPLNTEAFF
>TRBV7-9|NA|NA|TRBJ2-3
TGTGCCAGCAGCTTAGGGAGTGGAGGCGGGGGCACAGATACGCAGTATTTT
CASSLGSGGGGTDTQYF
>TRBV3-1/TRBV3-2|NA|NA|TRBJ2-4
TGTGCCAGCAGCCAAGGGGCGGGGAAGGCCAAAAACATTCAGTACTTC
CASSQGAGKAKNIQYF
>TRBV19|NA|TRBD1|TRBJ2-7
TGTGCCAGTAGTATACGACAGGGGGGATCCTACGAGCAGTACTTC
CASSIRQGGSYEQYF
>TRBV9|NA|NA|TRBJ1-6
TGTGCCAGCAGCGCGACGGACTCCAGTTCACCCCTCCACTTT
CASSATDSSSPLHF
>TRBV12-5|NA|NA|TRBJ1-5
TGTGCTAGTGGTTTGGTTGAGGGGCCCCAGCATTTT
CASGLVEGPQHF
>TRBV18|once|NA|TRBJ2-3
TGTGCCAGCTCACCGGCGGGGGCCACAGATACGCAGTATTTT
CASSPAGATDTQYF
>TRBV9|NA|NA|TRBJ2-3
TGTGCCAGCAGCGCGTCGCGGACAGGCACAGATACGCAGTATTTT
CASSASRTGTDTQYF
>TRBV7-2|once|NA|TRBJ2-3
TGTGCCAGCAGCCTACCGGGACAAGAAAGCACAGATACGCAGTATTTT
CASSLPGQESTDTQYF
>TRBV30|NA|NA|TRBJ1-1
TGTGCCTGGAGTCCGGGGGTTGAAGCTTTCTTT
CAWSPGVEAFF
>TRBV5-1|NA|NA|TRBJ2-7
TGCGCCAGCAGTTCACTCCGGGACACCTACGAGCAGTACTTC
CASSSLRDTYEQYF